This TCR beta chain was sequenced in a study of blood T cell repertoires in COVID-19. Germline CDR1 LNHDA, CDR2 SQIVND (reference sequence). V dropped 6 bases and J dropped 2; count of bases not matched to a gene: 7. This CDR3 spans 15 amino acids. Original methodology: From reference gene primer amplification, estimates of nucleated cell counts were derived. Clones were sequenced by immunoSEQ multiplex PCR, and TCRdb holds only the in-frame ones, with some missing. The V and J calls and the clone size are those of that table, but D and trimming were determined from the DNA. The sample shows about 210,000 clones, 65% to 85% of them seen only once.

The chain links TRBV19 to TRBJ2-7, with 10 positions matching TRBD1. This receptor was obtained from a woman aged 45-60 years with acute or convalescent COVID-19. Sequenced material: peripheral blood. This CDR3 is CASSIPGQGTYEQYF. In nucleotides, the CDR3 is TGTGCCAGTAGCATCCCGGGACAGGGGACCTACGAGCAGTACTTC.